This TCR beta chain comes out of a study of blood T cell repertoires in COVID-19 (dated by TCRdb to the early 2020s). With regard to the full study: Collaborator samples came from the United States, Italy and Spain and covered acute and convalescent phases of COVID-19. The dataset comprised deeply sampled blood TCRbeta repertoires from subjects exposed to, actively infected with, or recovered from COVID-19. HLA class I and class II types, where available, came from metadata supplied by the sample provider rather than from assay-based typing. The prospective study material was composed of cDNA or gDNA derived from T cells, B-cell-depleted T cells, or PBMCs. The sample metadata nearly always contained a de-identified subject ID, COVID-19 status, age in years and sex. Samples were obtained from the ongoing ImmuneRACE study (first 160 participants) and from some 1,200 subjects provided by 6 global collaborators. The repertoires were released in a freely available public database meant as a resource for research on the immune response to SARS-CoV-2. Overall results and qualifications from the work: Clinical and demographic metadata were provided uncurated, with the amount varying by source and participant.

Samples from volunteer blood donors who had recovered from COVID-19 were contributed by a second Seattle source. Collaborating institutions collected whole blood in K2EDTA tubes following their own protocols. For TCRbeta analysis, collaborators shipped samples in one of three forms: frozen whole blood, isolated PBMCs, or DNA extracted from either of those sample types. This clone was recorded only once. There is no known antigen for this receptor. Qualities for individual bases were not recorded, and no much larger clone is one base off. The germline V gene (reference sequence) specifies SEHNR as CDR1 and FQNEAQ as CDR2. V lost 5 bases and J lost 1 base; the stretch between them is 14 bases long. Reading from cysteine to phenylalanine, the CDR3 counts 15 amino acids. The retained sequence is limited to the CDR3, 45 bases, with the frame set at the first base. The immunoSEQ Assay, a bias-controlled multiplex PCR, was used to amplify TCRbeta CDR3 regions from genomic DNA. The paper's processing steps were these. Nucleated cell counts per sample were estimated from amplification of reference gene primers within the assay. To quantify the absolute abundance of each unique TCRbeta CDR3 rearrangement, sequence reads were collapsed and filtered. Productive Simpson clonality was computed per sample as the square root of Simpson's diversity index over productive rearrangements. Here the immuneACCESS table is served through TCRdb, limited to in-frame sequences with V and J called. Missing clones are a known gap in these copies; in checked studies unresolved V genes cover under half, and the rest lacks a known reason. Clonal size and the V and J genes are those of that table, whereas D and trimming came from the DNA. The table for this sample lists over 250,000 clones; roughly 80% of them were counted only once. In total, the top ten clones hold approximately 9% of the sample.

This receptor was identified in a woman in her forties or fifties who had recovered from COVID-19. The sequenced sample was peripheral blood. The chain links TRBV7-9 with TRBJ1-1; the D gene identity is not certain. The CDR3 corresponds to CASSIQGGSNTEAFF. The nucleotides are TGTGCCAGCAGCATACAAGGAGGGTCGAACACTGAAGCTTTCTTT.